These 6 T cell receptor beta chains were sequenced from one sample in a study of neurological immune-mediated disorders. MiXCR was run by TCRdb on the 5' RACE reads, yielding one entry per CDR3 protein. The sample holds 70,000 to 90,000 distinct CDR3 sequences; roughly 4.8% are singletons and the top ten take 2% to 2.5%. The sample consisted of PBMCs. The receptors here all came from a woman aged 25 to 39 with multiple sclerosis.

This clonotype appeared many times. The genes are TRBV20-1 and TRBJ2-1, with TRBD2 matching 7 bases. The CDR3 consists of 16 residues. Per the germline V gene, CDR1 is DFQATT and CDR2 is SNEGSKA (reference sequence). V was clipped by 0 bases and J by 2 bases; unmatched bases: 7. The DNA for the CDR3 is TGCAGTGCTAGAGATTCGTGGCGGGGGACCTACAATGAGCAGTTCTTC. Its translation: CSARDSWRGTYNEQFF.

This clonotype was counted ten times or more. The chain has TRBV7-9 and TRBJ1-2; 7 nucleotides match TRBD1. The junction had 10 bases not matched to a gene; V was cut back by 5 bases and J by 4 bases. The CDR3 consists of 15 residues. The V gene's germline CDR1 is SEHNR and CDR2 FQNEAQ (reference sequence). The CDR3 protein is CASSPQGPTGYGYTF. For the CDR3, the DNA is TGTGCCAGCAGCCCACAGGGGCCGACCGGCTATGGCTACACCTTC.

This clonotype was detected many times. The chain recombines TRBV12-3 or TRBV12-4 with TRBJ2-3, with 7 bases lining up with TRBD1. V lost 5 bases to trimming and J lost 4 bases; unmatched junction nucleotides: 12. This CDR3 contains 16 residues. Here the CDR3 DNA reads TGTGCCAGCAGTCCAACAGGGGTCATCCTCGCAGATACGCAGTATTTT. It encodes CASSPTGVILADTQYF.

This clonotype was counted a few times. The chain couples TRBV20-1 to TRBJ2-7, with 11 positions matching TRBD2. The CDR3 spans 13 residues. The germline gives CDR1 DFQATT, CDR2 SNEGSKA (reference sequence). V dropped 6 bases and J dropped 2; count of bases not matched to a gene: 3. The chain's CDR3 is CSAGTSGPYEQYF. The CDR3, as DNA: TGCAGTGCAGGGACTAGCGGTCCCTACGAGCAGTACTTC.

This clonotype was counted at least ten times. This chain connects TRBV10-1 to TRBJ2-2; 10 bases agree with TRBD2. This CDR3 region has 16 residues. The V segment lost 5 bases and the J segment 5 bases; nucleotides outside the gene matches: 8. In germline, CDR1 is WNHNN, CDR2 SYGVQD (reference sequence). The CDR3 DNA sequence: TGCGCCAGCAGTAACGTAGCGGGAGGATTGACCGGGGAGCTGTTTTTT. Protein product: CASSNVAGGLTGELFF.

This clonotype was counted many times. The chain is built from TRBV4-1 and TRBJ2-3; tentatively, D is TRBD2 (6 bases). The germline V gene encodes CDR1 MGHRA and CDR2 YSYEKL. V lost 2 bases and J lost 4, with 16 bases in between. CDR3 length: 16 amino acids. The CDR3 sequence: CASSQRYGRVADTQYF. DNA of the CDR3: TGCGCCAGCAGCCAAAGATACGGGAGAGTGGCAGATACGCAGTATTTT.